Sequencing of this T cell receptor beta chain was carried out in a study of T cell changes during pregnancy in multiple sclerosis. Note on this clone: This same CDR3 is encoded by further DNA sequences in the sample.

Per the germline V gene, CDR1 is LGHNA and CDR2 is YSLEER. Trimming removed 1 base from V and 0 bases from J, with 7 bases in between. CDR3 length: 14 amino acids. Method: immunoSEQ multiplex PCR; TCRdb's copy keeps in-frame clones and lacks some. The sample records tens of thousands of clones, roughly 93% being singletons. This sequence was found in a female donor with multiple sclerosis, enrolled in a pregnancy study. The starting material was peripheral blood, obtained in the second trimester of pregnancy. The genes are TRBV4-3 and TRBJ2-7; D not resolved. The CDR3, as DNA: TGCGCCAGCAGCCAAGGACTTGGCTCCTACGAGCAGTACTTC. This translates into CASSQGLGSYEQYF.